This T cell receptor (beta chain) was recovered during a study of T cells in pancreatic ductal adenocarcinoma. Whole-study findings and limits: Tumors hold more CD45RO+ effector T cells, which may bias toward lower diversity. Unique clonotypes were roughly 7.2-fold more numerous in blood than in tumor. No significant tumor-blood clonality difference; means were about 0.1 and 0.065.

Only in-frame clones appear in the TCRdb table, and some are missing; sequencing was by immunoSEQ multiplex PCR. The sample includes roughly 100,000 clones, about 95% of them seen just once. No neoadjuvant therapy was given to the selected pancreatic ductal adenocarcinoma patients before their surgery. Germline V gives CDR1 MNHEY, CDR2 SMNVEV (reference sequence). The length of the CDR3 is 14 residues. V shed 6 bases and J 7 bases; nucleotides not matched to a gene: 11. In the case of this clone: Antigen unknown.

The sequenced sample consisted of PBMCs. The chain links TRBV27 to TRBJ2-7, with 8 nucleotides matching TRBD2. This TCR was sampled from a human donor with pancreatic ductal adenocarcinoma. CDR3 sequence (DNA): TGTGCCAGCAGGTTAGCGGGAATTGGTTCTGAGCAGTACTTC. Its protein product is CASRLAGIGSEQYF.